This T cell receptor beta chain was found in a study of shared clonotypes between healthy human individuals. This clone was observed at least ten times. Other DNA sequences in this specimen translate into the identical CDR3. The assay was immunoSEQ multiplex PCR, and TCRdb's table has in-frame clones only and misses some. The sample contains some 470,000 clones, 76% of which appear only once. The CDR3 has 15 amino acids. CDR1 and CDR2 from the germline V gene are LGHNA and YNFKEQ. Trimming cost V 0 bases and J 2 bases; bases outside gene matches: 3. This chain connects TRBV4-2 to TRBJ2-5; the match to TRBD2 covers 7 bases. The sequence derives from a woman between 40 and 55 years old in good health. Some clones in this sample may be carry-over from other donors' samples. Sequencing was carried out using PBMCs. CDR3 nucleotides: TGTGCCAGCAGCCAAGATAAGCGGGGACAAGAGACCCAGTACTTC. It is translated as CASSQDKRGQETQYF.